The 5 T cell receptor beta chains reported below all come from one sample, sequenced in a study of T cell changes during pregnancy in multiple sclerosis. TCRdb's copy holds only in-frame clones and misses some; the assay was immunoSEQ multiplex PCR. Of roughly 90,000 clones listed, more than 85% were seen once; the top ten hold around 2%. The starting material was peripheral blood, obtained in the first trimester of pregnancy. The receptors come from a female donor in good health, enrolled as a control in a pregnancy study.

Here the CDR3 DNA reads TGCGCCAGCAGCCAAGAACGGACCGGGGAGCTGTTTTTT. Translated, it gives CASSQERTGELFF. V is TRBV4-1 and J is TRBJ2-2; D uncertain. The CDR3 contains 13 residues. The V and J ends lost 0 bases and 5 bases respectively, with 4 bases between them. CDR1 and CDR2 (germline): MGHRA, YSYEKL.

J is TRBJ1-6 and V is TRBV5-1; 10 positions match TRBD1. With V trimmed by 2 bases and J by 10 bases, 9 bases remained unmatched. CDR1 SGHRS and CDR2 YFSETQ come from the germline V gene. The CDR3 extends over 16 amino acids. DNA of the CDR3: TGCGCCAGCAGCTTCGATGGGACAGGGGTAAAATCACCCCTCCACTTT. This sequence encodes CASSFDGTGVKSPLHF.

In the case of this clone: Other DNA sequences in this specimen translate into the identical CDR3. The CDR3 DNA reads as TGTGCCAGCAGCCTTGGACAGGGGGCTAACTATGGCTACACCTTC. Protein sequence: CASSLGQGANYGYTF. The genes are TRBV7-8 and TRBJ1-2; TRBD1 aligns across 10 bases. The CDR3 totals 15 residues. Germline V lookup: CDR1 SGHVS, CDR2 FQNEAQ. The junction had 3 bases not matched to a gene; V was cut back by 5 bases and J by 0 bases. Based on the CDR3 plus reference TRBV7-8 and TRBJ1-2, the full variable domain is GAGVSQSPRYKVAKRGQDVALRCDPISGHVSLFWYQQALGQGPEFLTYFQNEAQLDKSGLPSDRFFAERPEGSVSTLKIQRTQQEDSAVYLCASSLGQGANYGYTFGSGTRLTVV.

CDR3 nucleotides: TGTGCCAGCAGCTTCCGGGTTAACACTGAAGCTTTCTTT. This encodes CASSFRVNTEAFF. The rearrangement uses TRBV5-6 and TRBJ1-1; unclear D gene. The CDR3 spans 13 residues. V lost 2 bases to trimming and J lost 2 bases, with 7 bases between them. CDR1 SGHDT and CDR2 YYEEEE come from the germline V gene.

The chain uses TRBV9 and TRBJ2-5; 7 bases line up with TRBD2. CDR1 SGDLS and CDR2 YYNGEE come from the germline V gene. V trimming: 4 bases; J trimming: 1 base; junction bases outside the gene matches: 4. The CDR3 is 14 residues long. In nucleotides, the CDR3 is TGTGCCAGCAGCCCGCGGGGGACCCAAGAGACCCAGTACTTC. Amino acid sequence: CASSPRGTQETQYF.